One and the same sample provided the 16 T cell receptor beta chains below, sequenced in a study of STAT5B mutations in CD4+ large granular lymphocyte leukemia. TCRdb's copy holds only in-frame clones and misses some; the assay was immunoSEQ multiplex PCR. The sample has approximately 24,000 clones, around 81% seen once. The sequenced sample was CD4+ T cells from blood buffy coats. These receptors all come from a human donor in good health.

The CDR3 region is CASSFFRGEGARDEQFF. The CDR3 DNA is TGTGCCAGCAGCTTCTTCCGGGGAGAGGGGGCGCGGGATGAGCAGTTCTTC. This chain connects TRBV7-9 to TRBJ2-1; 7 nucleotides align to TRBD1. In germline, CDR1 is SEHNR, CDR2 FQNEAQ (reference sequence). V lost 3 bases, J lost 8 bases, and 16 bases stayed unmatched. The CDR3 covers 17 residues.

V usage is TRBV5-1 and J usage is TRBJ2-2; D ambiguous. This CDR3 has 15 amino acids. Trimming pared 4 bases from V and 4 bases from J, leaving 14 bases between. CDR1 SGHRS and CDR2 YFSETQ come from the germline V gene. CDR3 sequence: CASSPRTLGTGELFF. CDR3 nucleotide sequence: TGCGCCAGCAGCCCTAGGACGTTAGGCACCGGGGAGCTGTTTTTT.

The CDR3 loop reads CASSSTDSYYTGELFF. CDR3 DNA: TGTGCCAGCAGTTCCACCGACAGTTACTACACCGGGGAGCTGTTTTTT. The chain carries TRBV9 and TRBJ2-2; D may be TRBD1 (5 bases). The length of the CDR3 is 16 residues. V shed 5 bases and J shed 3 bases, with 17 bases lying between them. CDR1 SGDLS and CDR2 YYNGEE come from the germline V gene. Full variable domain (rest looked up from reference TRBV9 and TRBJ2-2): DSGVTQTPKHLITATGQRVTLRCSPRSGDLSVYWYQQSLDQGLQFLIQYYNGEERAKGNILERFSAQQFPDLHSELNLSSLELGDSALYFCASSSTDSYYTGELFFGEGSRLTVL.

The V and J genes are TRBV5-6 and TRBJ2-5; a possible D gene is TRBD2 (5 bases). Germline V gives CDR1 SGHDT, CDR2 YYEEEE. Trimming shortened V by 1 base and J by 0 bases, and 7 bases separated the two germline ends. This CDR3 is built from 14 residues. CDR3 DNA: TGTGCCAGCAGCTTGCGGGGAAACCAAGAGACCCAGTACTTC. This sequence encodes CASSLRGNQETQYF.

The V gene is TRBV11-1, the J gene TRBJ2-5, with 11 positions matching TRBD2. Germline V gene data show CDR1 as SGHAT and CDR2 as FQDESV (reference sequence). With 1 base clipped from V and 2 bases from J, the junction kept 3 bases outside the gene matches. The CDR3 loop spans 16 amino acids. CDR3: CASSLEVAGGQETQYF. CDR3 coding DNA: TGTGCCAGCAGCTTAGAGGTAGCGGGGGGGCAAGAGACCCAGTACTTC.

The CDR3 DNA is TGTGCCAGCTCTAAGACAGAAACTTCTAGCACAGATACGCAGTATTTT. It encodes CASSKTETSSTDTQYF. V usage is TRBV18 and J usage is TRBJ2-3, with D possibly TRBD1 on 5 matching bases. In germline, CDR1 is KGHSH, CDR2 LQKENI. The CDR3 runs to 16 residues. V was shortened by 6 bases and J by 0 bases, with 16 bases between the two germline ends.

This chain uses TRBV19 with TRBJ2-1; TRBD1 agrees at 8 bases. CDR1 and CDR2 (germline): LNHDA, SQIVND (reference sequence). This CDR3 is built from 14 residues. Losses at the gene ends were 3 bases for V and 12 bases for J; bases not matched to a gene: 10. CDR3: CASSIPGQGSGQFF. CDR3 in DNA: TGTGCCAGTAGTATTCCAGGACAGGGTTCAGGGCAGTTCTTC.

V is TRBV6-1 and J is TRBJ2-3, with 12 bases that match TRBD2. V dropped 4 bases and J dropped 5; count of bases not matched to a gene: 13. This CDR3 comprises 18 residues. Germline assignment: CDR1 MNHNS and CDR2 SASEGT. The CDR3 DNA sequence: TGTGCCAGCAGTGGAGCTAGCGGGAGGGCCCCGGGTGTAGATACGCAGTATTTT. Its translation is CASSGASGRAPGVDTQYF.

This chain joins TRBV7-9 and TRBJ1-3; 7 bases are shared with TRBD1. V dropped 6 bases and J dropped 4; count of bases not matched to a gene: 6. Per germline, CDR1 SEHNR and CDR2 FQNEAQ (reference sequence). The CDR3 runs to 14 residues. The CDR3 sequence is CASSYPGGGNTIYF. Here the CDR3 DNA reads TGTGCCAGCAGTTATCCAGGGGGGGGAAACACCATATATTTT.

CDR3 bases: TGTGCCAGCAGTTTACAGGGGAAAAACATTCAGTACTTC. This gives the protein CASSLQGKNIQYF. V and J are TRBV27 and TRBJ2-4, with D possibly TRBD1 on 6 matching bases. The CDR3 sequence is 13 residues long. The germline V and J ends were trimmed by 2 bases and 4 bases, with 6 bases remaining between them. CDR1 and CDR2 from the germline V gene are MNHEY and SMNVEV (reference sequence).

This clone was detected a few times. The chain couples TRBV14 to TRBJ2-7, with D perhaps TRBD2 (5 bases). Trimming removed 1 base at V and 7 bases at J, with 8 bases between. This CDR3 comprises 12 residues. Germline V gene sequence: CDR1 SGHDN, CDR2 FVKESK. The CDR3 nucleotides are TGTGCCAGCAGCCAAGTCACGGGGGAGCAGTACTTC. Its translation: CASSQVTGEQYF.

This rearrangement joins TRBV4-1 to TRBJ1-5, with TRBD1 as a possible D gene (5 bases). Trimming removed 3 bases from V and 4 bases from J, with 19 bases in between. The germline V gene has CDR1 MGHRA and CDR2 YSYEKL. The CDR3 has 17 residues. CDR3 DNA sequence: TGCGCCAGCAGCCAGGGGCCCGGGGTGGGGCTAAATCAGCCCCAGCATTTT. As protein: CASSQGPGVGLNQPQHF.

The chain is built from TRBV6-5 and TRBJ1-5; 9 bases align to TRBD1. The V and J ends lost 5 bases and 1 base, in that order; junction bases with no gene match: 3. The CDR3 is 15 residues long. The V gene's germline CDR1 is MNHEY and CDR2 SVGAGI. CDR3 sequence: CASSPGQGSNQPQHF. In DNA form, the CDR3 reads TGTGCCAGCAGTCCGGGACAGGGAAGCAATCAGCCCCAGCATTTT.

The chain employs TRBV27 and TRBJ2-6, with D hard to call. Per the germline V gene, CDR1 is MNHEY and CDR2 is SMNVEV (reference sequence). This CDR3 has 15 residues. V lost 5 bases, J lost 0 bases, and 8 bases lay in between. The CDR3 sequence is CASSNPPSGANVLTF. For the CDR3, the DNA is TGTGCCAGCAGTAACCCTCCCTCTGGGGCCAACGTCCTGACTTTC.

DNA of the CDR3: TGTGCCAGTAGTATAGCCGGACCCAACCTGAACACTGAAGCTTTCTTT. Encoded protein: CASSIAGPNLNTEAFF. The V gene is TRBV19, the J gene TRBJ1-1; D not certain. V was shortened by 1 base and J by 0 bases, with 12 bases between the two germline ends. CDR3 length equals 16 residues. Germline values: CDR1 LNHDA, CDR2 SQIVND (reference sequence).

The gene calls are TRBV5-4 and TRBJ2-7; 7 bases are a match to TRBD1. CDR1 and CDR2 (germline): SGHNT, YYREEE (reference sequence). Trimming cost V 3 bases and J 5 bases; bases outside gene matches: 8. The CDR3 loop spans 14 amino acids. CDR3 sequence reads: CASSSETGVDEQYV. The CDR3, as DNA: TGTGCCAGCAGCTCCGAAACAGGGGTCGACGAGCAGTACGTC.